This passage covers 20 T cell receptor beta chains from one sample sequenced in a study of cytomegalovirus exposure and HLA in healthy donors. 60 Vbeta and 13 Jbeta primers were used in PCR. The assay was immunoSEQ multiplex PCR, and TCRdb's table has in-frame clones only and misses some. The sample comprises some 140,000 clones, over 70% of which are singletons, and about 13% rests with the top ten. The material sequenced was PBMCs. The source of these receptors is a man younger than 40 in good health and CMV-seropositive.

V is TRBV7-2 and J is TRBJ2-5, with TRBD2 matching over 7 bases. CDR3 size: 15 residues. Per the germline V gene, CDR1 is SGHTA and CDR2 is FQGNSA. Trimming at V came to 1 base and at J to 5 bases, leaving 7 bases not matched to a gene. CDR3 loop: CASSLGLGGGETQYF. CDR3 DNA sequence: TGTGCCAGCAGCTTAGGACTCGGGGGAGGGGAGACCCAGTACTTC.

CDR3 DNA sequence: TGTGCCAGCAGCCCTGGGGACTCATCTGAGCAGTACTTC. It encodes CASSPGDSSEQYF. The rearrangement joins TRBV5-8 to TRBJ2-7, with D perhaps matching TRBD2 (6 bases). Germline V gene lookup returns CDR1 SGHTS and CDR2 YDEGEE. The CDR3 consists of 13 residues. V gave up 4 bases and J gave up 7 bases, with 15 bases separating them.

Points on this clone: Because the CDR3 is missing its conserved closing phenylalanine or tryptophan, this is likely a read error. The DNA is left out, because the CDR3 cannot be placed on it with certainty; the CDR3 is given as TCRdb lists it. CDR3 protein: CSARDGDRARL. The chain combines TRBV20-1 with TRBJ2-7; TRBD1 is the table's D call and was not checked against the DNA. The CDR3 is 11 amino acids in total, end residues counted. CDR1 DFQATT and CDR2 SNEGSKA come from the germline V gene (reference sequence).

The chain couples TRBV6-1 to TRBJ2-7; possibly TRBD2 for D (5 bases). This CDR3 is built from 13 residues. The germline V gene encodes CDR1 MNHNS and CDR2 SASEGT. Trimming shortened V by 9 bases and J by 3 bases, and 15 bases separated the two germline ends. The CDR3 bases are TGTGCCAGTATTATGCCCGGGGTCTACGAGCAGTACTTC. This sequence encodes CASIMPGVYEQYF.

Points on this clone: One end of the junction varies from germline; a read error may be responsible. This rearrangement joins TRBV7-7 to TRBJ1-5; possibly TRBD1 for D (5 bases). The germline V gene has CDR1 SSHAT and CDR2 FNYEAQ (reference sequence). The CDR3 covers 18 residues. CDR3 protein: CASSRLGISGAARQPQHF. The CDR3, as DNA: TGTGCTAGCAGCCGATTAGGGATATCTGGGGCAGCCCGTCAGCCCCAGCATTTT. The complete variable domain, with remaining parts taken from reference TRBV7-7 and TRBJ1-5, reads GAGVSQSPRYKVTKRGQDVTLRCDPISSHATLYWYQQALGQGPEFLTYFNYEAQPDKSGLPSDRFSAERPEGSISTLTIQRTEQRDSAMYRCASSRLGISGAARQPQHFGDGTRLSIL.

V and J are TRBV6-6 and TRBJ2-3; TRBD2 matches 8 bases. V was pared by 5 bases and J by 1 base, with 8 bases of the junction left unmatched. Germline CDR1 MNHNY, CDR2 SVGAGI (reference sequence). CDR3 length equals 16 residues. CDR3 in DNA: TGTGCCAGCAGTCCTCGAGGTAGCGGGGGCACAGATACGCAGTATTTT. Translating it yields CASSPRGSGGTDTQYF.

The rearrangement links TRBV23-1 to TRBJ1-1; D may be TRBD1 (6 bases). TRBV23-1 is classed as an ORF, of uncertain function. V lost 0 bases and J 4 bases, leaving 9 bases between the germline ends. The CDR3 extends over 14 amino acids. Here the CDR3 reads CASSQSGGGTEAFF. Here the CDR3 DNA reads TGCGCCAGCAGTCAATCAGGGGGGGGCACTGAAGCTTTCTTT.

Only one count was recorded for this clone. V and J are TRBV28 and TRBJ1-1, with D perhaps matching TRBD1 (5 bases). CDR1 MDHEN and CDR2 SYDVKM come from the germline V gene. Trimming cost V 11 bases and J 1 base, with 17 bases left between them. CDR3 length: 14 amino acids. CDR3 DNA sequence: TGTGCCGCGAGTGGTTCAGGGCCGAACACTGAAGCTTTCTTT. Its protein is CAASGSGPNTEAFF.

In nucleotides, the CDR3 is TGTGCCTGGAGTCCAGGGGGTCGGGATACGCAGTATTTT. Protein: CAWSPGGRDTQYF. The chain joins TRBV30 to TRBJ2-3; 7 positions match TRBD1. The trim removed 2 bases at V and 6 bases at J, leaving 5 bases unmatched. The CDR3 length is 13 residues. Germline CDR1 reads GTSNPN; CDR2 reads SVGIG (reference sequence).

CDR3 region: CATSRERVGYEQYF. As DNA, the CDR3 is TGTGCCACCAGCAGGGAGCGTGTGGGTTACGAGCAGTACTTC. V and J are TRBV15 and TRBJ2-7; D gene uncertain. Germline V gene data show CDR1 as LNHNV and CDR2 as YYDKDF (reference sequence). This CDR3 is built from 14 residues. Trimming cost V 3 bases and J 4 bases, with 13 bases left between them.

This clone appeared a single time. This sequence joins TRBV4-1 and TRBJ2-7, with 8 nucleotides matching TRBD1. The CDR3 has 15 residues. The germline gives CDR1 MGHRA, CDR2 YSYEKL. The V and J ends lost 4 bases and 2 bases, in that order; junction bases with no gene match: 7. The DNA for the CDR3 is TGCGCCAGCAGCCTAGGACAGGGAAAAGCCTACGAGCAGTACTTC. Translating it yields CASSLGQGKAYEQYF.

The chain links TRBV9 to TRBJ2-5; 7 nucleotides align to TRBD1. V gave up 3 bases and J gave up 2 bases; unmatched junction bases: 1. CDR3 length: 13 amino acids. CDR1 is SGDLS, CDR2 YYNGEE, per germline. DNA for the CDR3: TGTGCCAGCAGCGAACAGGGGCAAGAGACCCAGTACTTC. Its translation is CASSEQGQETQYF.

A remark on this clone: Other DNA sequences from this sample encode an identical CDR3 as well. The chain recombines TRBV28 with TRBJ1-2, with 9 bases lining up with TRBD1. Germline CDR1 reads MDHEN; CDR2 reads SYDVKM. V lost 4 bases to trimming and J lost 7 bases; unmatched junction nucleotides: 1. The CDR3 is 12 residues long. CDR3 residues: CASSSTGGGYTF. The CDR3, as DNA: TGTGCCAGCAGTTCGACAGGGGGTGGCTACACCTTC.

This clone was counted between two and nine times. V is TRBV28 and J is TRBJ1-4; 7 bases align to TRBD1. Trimming took 3 bases from V and 8 from J; bases not matched to a gene: 15. This CDR3 spans 17 amino acids. CDR1 MDHEN and CDR2 SYDVKM come from the germline V gene. CDR3 DNA sequence: TGTGCCAGCAGTTTTCCTACCAGACAGGGCGGGAGGGAAAAACTGTTTTTT. Its translation is CASSFPTRQGGREKLFF.

About this clone: Because the CDR3's place on the DNA is in doubt, the DNA is left out and the CDR3 is given as listed by TCRdb. This chain links TRBV21-1 with TRBJ1-3. TRBV21-1 is a pseudogene segment. The CDR3 sequence runs 17 residues, both termini included. The CDR3 protein is CASSNAFGAGSGNTIYF.

This clone showed up just a few times. The rearrangement joins TRBV11-2 to TRBJ1-1; D perhaps matches TRBD1 (5 bases). The V gene's germline CDR1 is SGHAT and CDR2 FQNNGV. This CDR3 contains 15 residues. Trimming shortened V by 2 bases and J by 4 bases, and 14 bases separated the two germline ends. The CDR3 protein is CASSLSRVVGTEAFF. In DNA form, the CDR3 reads TGTGCCAGCAGCTTATCCAGGGTTGTAGGCACTGAAGCTTTCTTT.

J is TRBJ2-5 and V is TRBV5-4; possibly TRBD2 for D (5 bases). The better agreement between TRBJ2-7 and the DNA end casts doubt on the J call. Germline CDR1 and CDR2: SGHNT and YYREEE (reference sequence). CDR3 length: 14 amino acids. CDR3 coding DNA: TGTGCCAGCAGCTTGGGGGGAGTCAACTACGAGCAGTACTTC. Encoded protein: CASSLGGVNYEQYF.

The chain joins TRBV29-1 to TRBJ2-2; 9 nucleotides match TRBD2. CDR1 is SQVTM and CDR2 is ANQGSEA in the germline V gene. Trimming took 5 bases from V and 0 from J; bases not matched to a gene: 13. The CDR3 extends over 18 amino acids. In DNA, the CDR3 is TGCAGCGTTCTCCCGGGGACTAGCATGGTCGCGAACACCGGGGAGCTGTTTTTT. Protein sequence: CSVLPGTSMVANTGELFF.

This clone was detected once. The V gene is TRBV4-2, the J gene TRBJ2-5; TRBD1 matches at 8 bases. Germline values: CDR1 LGHNA, CDR2 YNFKEQ. The CDR3 is made up of 15 amino acids. The V gene end was trimmed by 1 base and the J gene end by 3 bases; junction bases not matched to a gene: 4. The chain's CDR3 is CASSQGSGGEETQYF. In DNA form, the CDR3 reads TGTGCCAGCAGCCAAGGTTCAGGGGGCGAAGAGACCCAGTACTTC.

This clone was counted only a few times. The genes are TRBV9 and TRBJ2-2, with 12 bases that match TRBD2. The CDR3 totals 21 residues. Looked up from germline, CDR1 is SGDLS and CDR2 is YYNGEE. Losses at the gene ends were 4 bases for V and 0 bases for J; bases not matched to a gene: 16. The CDR3: CASSTTPRGLAGGPNTGELFF. In nucleotides, the CDR3 is TGTGCCAGCAGCACGACACCCAGGGGGCTAGCGGGAGGGCCGAACACCGGGGAGCTGTTTTTT.